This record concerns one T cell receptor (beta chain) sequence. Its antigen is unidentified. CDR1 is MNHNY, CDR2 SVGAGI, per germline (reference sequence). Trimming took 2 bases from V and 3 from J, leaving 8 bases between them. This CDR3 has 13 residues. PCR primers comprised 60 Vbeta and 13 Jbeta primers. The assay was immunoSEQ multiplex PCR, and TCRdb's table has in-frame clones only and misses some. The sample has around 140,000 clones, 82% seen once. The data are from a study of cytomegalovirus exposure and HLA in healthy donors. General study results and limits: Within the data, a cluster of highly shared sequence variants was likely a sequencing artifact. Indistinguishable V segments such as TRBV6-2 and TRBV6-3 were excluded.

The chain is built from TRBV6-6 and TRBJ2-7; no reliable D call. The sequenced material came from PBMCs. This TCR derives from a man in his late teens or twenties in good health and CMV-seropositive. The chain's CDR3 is CASSYEADYEQYF. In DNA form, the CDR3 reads TGTGCCAGCAGTTACGAGGCAGACTACGAGCAGTACTTC.